A single sample gave rise to the 19 T cell receptor beta chains below, sequenced in a study of blood T cell repertoires in COVID-19. Sequencing was performed with immunoSEQ multiplex PCR; in TCRdb, only in-frame clones are kept and a portion is missing. The sample has about 170,000 clones, 70% to 90% seen once. The sample was peripheral blood. The receptors here all came from an elderly woman with COVID-19, enrolled during active disease.

The chain joins TRBV7-2 to TRBJ2-5, with D unresolved. Looked up from germline, CDR1 is SGHTA and CDR2 is FQGNSA. The CDR3 runs 13 residues. V was pared by 2 bases and J by 3 bases, with 7 bases between. This CDR3 is CASSLNSKETQYF. The DNA of the CDR3 is TGTGCCAGCAGCTTAAACAGTAAAGAGACCCAGTACTTC.

The chain carries TRBV28 and TRBJ2-7; 7 nucleotides match TRBD2. The CDR3 loop spans 15 amino acids. V gave up 2 bases and J gave up 5 bases; unmatched junction bases: 9. Germline CDR1 is MDHEN and CDR2 is SYDVKM. CDR3 amino acids: CASSLEAGVKNEQYF. DNA for the CDR3: TGTGCCAGCAGTTTAGAGGCGGGAGTAAAGAACGAGCAGTACTTC. Complete variable domain (other parts from reference TRBV28 and TRBJ2-7): DVKVTQSSRYLVKRTGEKVFLECVQDMDHENMFWYRQDPGLGLRLIYFSYDVKMKEKGDIPEGYSVSREKKERFSLILESASTNQTSMYLCASSLEAGVKNEQYFGPGTRLTVT.

This CDR3 is CASSVGQGFREQYF. The CDR3 DNA follows: TGTGCCAGCAGCGTTGGCCAGGGTTTTAGGGAGCAGTACTTC. The V call is TRBV9, the J call TRBJ2-7, with a tentative D call TRBD1 (5 bases). Germline assignment: CDR1 SGDLS and CDR2 YYNGEE. There are 14 residues in the CDR3. Trimming left V 2 bases short and J 7 bases short, with 16 bases between.

The V and J genes are TRBV7-9 and TRBJ1-4; no reliable D call. This CDR3 spans 16 amino acids. V lost 4 bases to trimming and J lost 7 bases, with 19 bases between them. Germline CDR1 SEHNR, CDR2 FQNEAQ (reference sequence). The CDR3 reads CASSSSSEGGGEKLFF. CDR3 nucleotides: TGTGCCAGCAGCTCCTCATCGGAGGGAGGAGGTGAAAAACTGTTTTTT.

V gene TRBV6-2 or TRBV6-3 combines with J gene TRBJ1-1; D may be TRBD1 (5 bases). The germline gives CDR1 MNHEY, CDR2 SVGEGT. Trimming pared 2 bases from V and 3 bases from J, leaving 16 bases between. The CDR3 runs to 16 residues. In DNA form, the CDR3 reads TGTGCCAGCAGTTACGTGTGGGGCGGAGTGGACACTGAAGCTTTCTTT. Translating it yields CASSYVWGGVDTEAFF.

This clone was seen more than once but under ten times. The chain couples TRBV5-4 to TRBJ1-1; a possible D gene is TRBD1 (6 bases). The CDR3 has 17 residues. V lost 1 base to trimming and J lost 3 bases, with 19 bases between them. The germline gives CDR1 SGHNT, CDR2 YYREEE (reference sequence). The CDR3 here is CASSLRVNPRGYTEAFF. The DNA for the CDR3 is TGTGCCAGCAGCTTGCGGGTCAACCCGAGGGGGTACACTGAAGCTTTCTTT.

The chain is built from TRBV11-2 and TRBJ2-3; 7 nucleotides align to TRBD2. The germline V gene encodes CDR1 SGHAT and CDR2 FQNNGV. J lost 5 bases, V lost 0 bases, and 5 bases had no gene match. The CDR3 contains 15 residues. The CDR3 reads CASSLEGGAGDTQYF. As DNA, the CDR3 is TGTGCCAGCAGCTTAGAGGGAGGGGCGGGAGATACGCAGTATTTT.

The chain is built from TRBV3-1 (or the pseudogene TRBV3-2) and TRBJ2-7, with TRBD2 identical over 9 bases. The CDR3 loop spans 17 amino acids. Germline V gives CDR1 LGHDT, CDR2 YNNKEL (reference sequence). The J segment lost 3 bases and the V segment lost 2 bases, leaving 11 bases of the junction unmatched. The CDR3 region is CASSQRTLAREGYEQYF. The CDR3 region has the DNA TGTGCCAGCAGCCAACGTACTTTAGCGCGGGAGGGCTACGAGCAGTACTTC.

This rearrangement joins TRBV18 to TRBJ2-1, with 10 bases aligning to TRBD2. Germline CDR1 is KGHSH and CDR2 is LQKENI. V trimming: 3 bases; J trimming: 7 bases; junction bases outside the gene matches: 9. The CDR3 spans 16 residues. Here the CDR3 DNA reads TGTGCCAGCTCACCGTCCTTAGCGGGAGGTCGAAATGAGCAGTTCTTC. Amino acid sequence: CASSPSLAGGRNEQFF.

The chain recombines TRBV19 with TRBJ2-7; 10 nucleotides match TRBD2. CDR1 and CDR2 (germline): LNHDA, SQIVND (reference sequence). Losses at the gene ends were 5 bases for V and 5 bases for J; bases not matched to a gene: 9. The CDR3 has 15 amino acids. The CDR3 protein is CASSPRLAGWDEQYF. The CDR3 nucleotides are TGTGCCAGTAGTCCGCGACTAGCGGGCTGGGACGAGCAGTACTTC.

A few counts support this clone. The chain has TRBV5-4 and TRBJ2-2; the match to TRBD2 covers 14 bases. V lost 3 bases and J lost 3; bases outside the gene matches: 1. Germline loops: CDR1 SGHNT, CDR2 YYREEE (reference sequence). This CDR3 has 16 amino acids. In nucleotides, the CDR3 is TGTGCCAGCAGCTCGGGACTAGCGGGAGACACCGGGGAGCTGTTTTTT. Residues: CASSSGLAGDTGELFF. Complete variable domain (other parts from reference TRBV5-4 and TRBJ2-2): ETGVTQSPTHLIKTRGQQVTLRCSSQSGHNTVSWYQQALGQGPQFIFQYYREEENGRGNFPPRFSGLQFPNYSSELNVNALELDDSALYLCASSSGLAGDTGELFFGEGSRLTVL.

The chain carries TRBV6-2 or TRBV6-3 and TRBJ2-7, with D possibly being TRBD2 (6 bases). The CDR3 sequence is 12 residues long. Trimming removed 1 base at V and 5 bases at J, with 6 bases between. CDR1 is MNHEY and CDR2 is SVGEGT in the germline V gene. CDR3 sequence: CASSYWGDEQYF. As DNA, the CDR3 is TGTGCCAGCAGTTACTGGGGGGACGAGCAGTACTTC.

This clone was found a few times. The sample holds other DNA sequences that translate to the same CDR3. V is TRBV7-9 and J is TRBJ1-2; D possibly corresponds to TRBD1 (6 bases). CDR1 SEHNR and CDR2 FQNEAQ come from the germline V gene (reference sequence). With 2 bases removed from V and 2 bases from J, the gap between germline ends came to 9 bases. The CDR3 runs to 14 residues. CDR3 residues: CASSLSQGNYGYTF. CDR3 bases: TGTGCCAGCAGCTTATCGCAGGGGAACTATGGCTACACCTTC.

The V gene is TRBV7-2, the J gene TRBJ2-5, with D possibly being TRBD1 (5 bases). Trimming pared 5 bases from V and 2 bases from J, leaving 9 bases between. CDR3 size: 13 residues. The germline gives CDR1 SGHTA, CDR2 FQGNSA. The DNA of the CDR3 is TGTGCCAGCAGCAGGGGTGGGCAAGAGACCCAGTACTTC. Amino acids: CASSRGGQETQYF.

The V call is TRBV6-5, the J call TRBJ2-1, with TRBD1 identical over 10 bases. V trimming: 6 bases; J trimming: 7 bases; junction bases outside the gene matches: 9. Germline-derived CDR1 and CDR2 are MNHEY and SVGAGI. The CDR3 is 15 residues long. The CDR3 loop reads CASSPRQGATNEQFF. The DNA for the CDR3 is TGTGCCAGCAGCCCGAGACAGGGGGCGACGAATGAGCAGTTCTTC.

The chain combines TRBV28 with TRBJ2-5; tentative D call: TRBD1 (5 bases). V lost 6 bases to trimming and J lost 0 bases, with 14 bases between them. The CDR3 spans 15 residues. CDR1 and CDR2 from the germline V gene are MDHEN and SYDVKM. The CDR3 bases are TGTGCCAGCAGCCTTTTTAGGGGCTACCAAGAGACCCAGTACTTC. Protein sequence: CASSLFRGYQETQYF. Combining the CDR3 with reference TRBV28 and TRBJ2-5 gives the whole variable domain DVKVTQSSRYLVKRTGEKVFLECVQDMDHENMFWYRQDPGLGLRLIYFSYDVKMKEKGDIPEGYSVSREKKERFSLILESASTNQTSMYLCASSLFRGYQETQYFGPGTRLLVL.

This sequence joins TRBV6-1 and TRBJ1-1; D is uncertain. Trimming stripped 1 base from V and 1 base from J, with 4 bases between. Germline-derived CDR1 and CDR2 are MNHNS and SASEGT. The CDR3 runs 13 residues. The CDR3, as DNA: TGTGCCAGCAGTGAAGTCAGGAACACTGAAGCTTTCTTT. Translating gives CASSEVRNTEAFF.

The V and J genes are TRBV19 and TRBJ2-3; no clear D gene. Trimming took off 7 bases at V and 4 bases at J, with 6 bases between the two ends. This CDR3 has 11 amino acids. Germline V gene sequence: CDR1 LNHDA, CDR2 SQIVND (reference sequence). CDR3 sequence reads: CASTGADTQYF. CDR3 nucleotide sequence: TGTGCCAGTACCGGAGCAGATACGCAGTATTTT.

This clone has only one observation. The V gene is TRBV5-1, the J gene TRBJ2-1; D call uncertain. The V gene lost 5 bases and the J gene lost 3 bases, with 6 bases spanning the gap. The CDR3 has 12 amino acids. From germline, CDR1 is SGHRS and CDR2 YFSETQ. CDR3: CASRYSYNEQFF. The DNA of the CDR3 is TGCGCCAGCAGATACAGCTACAATGAGCAGTTCTTC.